This paragraph covers one T cell receptor (beta chain) sequence. The antigen is unknown. Sequencing was performed with immunoSEQ multiplex PCR; in TCRdb, only in-frame clones are kept and a portion is missing. The table lists 120,000 or so clones, about nine tenths of them singletons. The sample is drawn from a study of T cell responses to AZD1222 COVID-19 vaccine. Study outcomes and limitations: Repertoires were obtained solely post-peak T cell response.

V lost 7 bases and J lost 6, with 13 bases in between. CDR1 LNHDA and CDR2 SQIVND come from the germline V gene (reference sequence). The CDR3 has 14 amino acids. The clonotype originates from an adult in good health. V usage is TRBV19 and J usage is TRBJ1-6; a possible D gene is TRBD1 (6 bases). The sequencing used peripheral blood, collected on day 0 of AZD1222 vaccination. The CDR3 spells CASIRGTGNSPLHF. DNA of the CDR3: TGTGCCAGTATAAGGGGGACCGGTAATTCACCCCTCCACTTT.